This T cell receptor (beta chain) derives from a study of Tregs in tolerant kidney transplant recipients. The study, taken as a whole, reports: Antigen-driven expansion was suggested because donor-specific Tregs expanded more than all Tregs in tolerant patients. For some patients, primers changed over time, blocking nucleotide-level comparison. The most relevant donor-specific Treg TCRbeta repertoire apparently came from expansion with activated donor B cells.

The CDR3 length is 15 residues. Trimming shortened V by 8 bases and J by 2 bases, and 13 bases separated the two germline ends. Germline V gene data show CDR1 as MDHEN and CDR2 as SYDVKM. TCRdb keeps only in-frame clones here, not all; method: immunoSEQ multiplex PCR. Of around 70,000 clones in the sample, roughly 92% were seen once. Of note for this clone: The antigen remains undetermined.

Unstimulated regulatory T cells (CD4+CD25+CD127-), CD4+CD25- non-regulatory cells, CD4 and CD8 cells were FACS-sorted from thawed PBMCs. This TCR was recovered from a human donor who received a combined kidney and bone marrow transplant. The specimen comprised CD8+ T cells from blood, sampled before the transplant. The chain uses TRBV28 and TRBJ2-6, with D perhaps matching TRBD1 (5 bases). The CDR3 here is CASSLPGTGANVLTF. CDR3 in DNA: TGTGCCAGCTCCCTTCCAGGGACTGGGGCCAACGTCCTGACTTTC.